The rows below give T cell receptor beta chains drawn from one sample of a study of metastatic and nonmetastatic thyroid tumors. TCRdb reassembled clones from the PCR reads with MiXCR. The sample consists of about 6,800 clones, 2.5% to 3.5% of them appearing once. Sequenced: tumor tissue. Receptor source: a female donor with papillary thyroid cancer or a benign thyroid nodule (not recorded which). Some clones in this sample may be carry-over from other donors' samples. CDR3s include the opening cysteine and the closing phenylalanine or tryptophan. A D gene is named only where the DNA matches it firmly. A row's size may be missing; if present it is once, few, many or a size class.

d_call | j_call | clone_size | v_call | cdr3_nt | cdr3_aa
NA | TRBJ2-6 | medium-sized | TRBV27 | TGTGCCAGCAGGACAACAAGGGCTGGGGCCAACGTCCTGACTTTC | CASRTTRAGANVLTF
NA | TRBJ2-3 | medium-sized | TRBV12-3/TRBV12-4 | TGTGCCAGCAGTTTCTTAGGCTTAGCGGAGTCTAGCACAGATACGCAGTATTTT | CASSFLGLAESSTDTQYF
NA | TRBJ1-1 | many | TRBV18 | TGTGCCAGCTCACCATCGCGAGGGTGGGGGAACACTGAAGCTTTCTTT | CASSPSRGWGNTEAFF
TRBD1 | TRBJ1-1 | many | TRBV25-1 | TGTGCCAGCAGTGAATGGCCGGGACAGGGGATGAACACTGAAGCTTTCTTT | CASSEWPGQGMNTEAFF
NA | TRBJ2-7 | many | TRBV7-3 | TGTGCCAGCAGCTTACAACACCTCCGCGGCGAGCAGTACTTC | CASSLQHLRGEQYF
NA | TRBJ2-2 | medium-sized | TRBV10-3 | TGTGCCATCAGTGATGAGACTCCGACCGGGGAGCTGTTTTTT | CAISDETPTGELFF
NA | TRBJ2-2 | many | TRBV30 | TGTGCCTTAAGACCATTACAAAGCACCGGGGAGCTGTTTTTT | CALRPLQSTGELFF
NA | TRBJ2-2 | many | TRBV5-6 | TGTGCCAGCAGGGGCCGTAGTGAGGGCCCCAGCGGGGAGCTGTTTTTT | CASRGRSEGPSGELFF
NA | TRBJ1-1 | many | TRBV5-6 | TGTGCCAGCAGCTTGCTTAATGACCGAAACTCCCTAATGAACACTGAAGCTTTCTTT | CASSLLNDRNSLMNTEAFF
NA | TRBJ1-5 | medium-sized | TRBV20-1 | TGCAGTGTCCCTGCCGGGGGGATTAGTCAGCCCCAGCATTTT | CSVPAGGISQPQHF
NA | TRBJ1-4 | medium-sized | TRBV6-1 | TGTGCCAGCGTCGGTACGATATATGAAAAACTGTTTTTT | CASVGTIYEKLFF
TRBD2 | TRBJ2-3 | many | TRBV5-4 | TGTGCCAGCAGCTGGGAGGGATCTAGGGGAGATACGCAGTATTTT | CASSWEGSRGDTQYF
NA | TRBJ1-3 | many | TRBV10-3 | TGTGCCATCAGTGGGGCGAGGGACTCTGGAAACACCATATATTTT | CAISGARDSGNTIYF
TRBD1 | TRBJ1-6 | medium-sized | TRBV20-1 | TGCAGTGCTAGAGATGGGGGGACAGGGAATTCACCCCTCCACTTT | CSARDGGTGNSPLHF
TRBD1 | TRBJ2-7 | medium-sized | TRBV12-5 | TGTGCTAGTGGTAGGGACAGGGCCTACGAGCAGTACTTC | CASGRDRAYEQYF
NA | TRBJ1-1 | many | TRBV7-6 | TGTGCCAGCAGCTCCCTGTGGGGGAGACCCAACCCTGAAGCTTTCTTT | CASSSLWGRPNPEAFF
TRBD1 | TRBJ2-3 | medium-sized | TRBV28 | TGTGCCAGCAGTTTATCCGACAGGGGGCCAGATACGCAGTATTTT | CASSLSDRGPDTQYF
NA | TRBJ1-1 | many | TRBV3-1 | TGTGCCAGCAGCCAAGATTTATCGGAAACTGAAGCTTTCTTT | CASSQDLSETEAFF
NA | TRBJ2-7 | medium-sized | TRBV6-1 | TGTGCCAGCAGTGAACAGGGCTTAGGCGAGCAGTACTTC | CASSEQGLGEQYF
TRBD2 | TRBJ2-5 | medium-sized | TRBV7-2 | TGTGCCAGCAGCCCAGGACTAGCGGGACGGGAGACCCAGTACTTC | CASSPGLAGRETQYF
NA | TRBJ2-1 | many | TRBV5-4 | TGTGCCAGCAGACCCCGGACCCCTCTTGGGCTCTACAATGAGCAGTTCTTC | CASRPRTPLGLYNEQFF
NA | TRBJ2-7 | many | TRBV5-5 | TGTGCCAGCAGCCCAACGGACTCGACCCTTCTCTACGAGCAGTACTTC | CASSPTDSTLLYEQYF
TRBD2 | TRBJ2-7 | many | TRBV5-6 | TGTGCCAGCAGCCATGGTGTAGCGGGAGTTTTAGGACAGTACTTC | CASSHGVAGVLGQYF
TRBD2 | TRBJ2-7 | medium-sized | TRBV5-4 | TGTGCCAGCAGCGTTACCGGGACTAGGGTCTACGAGCAGTACTTC | CASSVTGTRVYEQYF
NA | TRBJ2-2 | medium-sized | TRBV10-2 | TGCGCCAGCATTCGAACGAACACCGGGGAGCTGTTTTTT | CASIRTNTGELFF
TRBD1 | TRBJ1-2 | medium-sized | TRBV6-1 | TGTGCCAGCAGTGAAGATGGGACAGCGACCTATGGCTACACCTTC | CASSEDGTATYGYTF
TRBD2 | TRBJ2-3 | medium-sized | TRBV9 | TGTGCCAGCAGCGTGAGCGGGGGGTTCACAGATACGCAGTATTTT | CASSVSGGFTDTQYF
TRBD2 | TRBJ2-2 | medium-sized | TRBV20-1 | TGCAGTGCTAGACCACCGGGACTAGCGGGAGGGCCGAACACCGGGGAGCTGTTTTTT | CSARPPGLAGGPNTGELFF
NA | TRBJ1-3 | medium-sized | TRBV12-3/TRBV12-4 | TGTGCCAGCAGTCCTCGGCGGACGGGAAACACCATATATTTT | CASSPRRTGNTIYF
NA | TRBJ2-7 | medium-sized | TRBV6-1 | TGTGCCAGCAGGTCCTACAGGAATCACGAGCAGTACTTC | CASRSYRNHEQYF
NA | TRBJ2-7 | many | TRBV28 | TGTGCCAGCAGTTTCTATACAGGTTCCTACGAGCAGTACTTC | CASSFYTGSYEQYF
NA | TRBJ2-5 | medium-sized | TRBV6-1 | TGTGCCAGCAGTTTGGGGACACGGGACCTAGTGGAGACCCAGTACTTC | CASSLGTRDLVETQYF
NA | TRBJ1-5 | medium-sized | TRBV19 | TGTGCCAGTAGTAGCCGGGGGAATCAGCCCCAGCATTTT | CASSSRGNQPQHF
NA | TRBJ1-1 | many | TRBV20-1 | TGCATGGCAGAGAGGAACACTGAAGCTTTCTTT | CMAERNTEAFF
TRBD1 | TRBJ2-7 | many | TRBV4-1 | TGCGCCAGCAGCCAGGGAGGGGCTACCGGGACAGGGTTCGAGCAGTACTTC | CASSQGGATGTGFEQYF
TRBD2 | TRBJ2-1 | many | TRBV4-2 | TGTGCCAGCAGCCCCGGGACTAGCGGGAGGGCCGGTTTCCAGTTCTTC | CASSPGTSGRAGFQFF
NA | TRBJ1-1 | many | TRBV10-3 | TGTGCCATCAGTGAGTCCGGCAGCTCTGAAGCTTTCTTT | CAISESGSSEAFF
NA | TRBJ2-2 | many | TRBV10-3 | TGTGCCATCAGTGAGCTCACCGGGGAGCTGTTTTTT | CAISELTGELFF
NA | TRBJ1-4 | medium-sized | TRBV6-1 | TGTGCCAGCATCCGGGGGCCAGCTAATGAAAAACTGTTTTTT | CASIRGPANEKLFF
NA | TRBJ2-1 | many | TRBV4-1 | TGCGCCAGCAGCCCGCGCTTGGGGAGCGGGTCCTACAATGAGCAGTTCTTC | CASSPRLGSGSYNEQFF
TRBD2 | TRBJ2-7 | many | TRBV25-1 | TGTGCCAGCAGTGGCCCTAAAGGATGGGGCAGGGGGAGGGCTAGCGGGAGTTACGAGCAGTACTTC | CASSGPKGWGRGRASGSYEQYF
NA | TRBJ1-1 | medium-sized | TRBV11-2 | TGTGCCAGCAGAAAGGGGGATATCCGAGAAGCTTTCTTT | CASRKGDIREAFF
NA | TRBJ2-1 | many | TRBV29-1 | TGCAGCGTTCGGGGTAGCTCCTACAATGAGCAGTTCTTC | CSVRGSSYNEQFF
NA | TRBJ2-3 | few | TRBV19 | TGTGCCAGTAGTATCCAGGGGAGAGGTCCAGGTACGCGGTATTTT | CASSIQGRGPGTRYF
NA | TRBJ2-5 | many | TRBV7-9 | TGTGCCAGCAGCATCCGCCTGGGGCGGGAGACCCAGTACTTC | CASSIRLGRETQYF
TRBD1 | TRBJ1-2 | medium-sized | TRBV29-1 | TGCAGCGTTTCCGGGACAGGGGGCGGTAGCTACACCTTC | CSVSGTGGGSYTF
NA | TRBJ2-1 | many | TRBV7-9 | TGTGCCAGCAGCTTCCAGGAGCAGTTCTTC | CASSFQEQFF
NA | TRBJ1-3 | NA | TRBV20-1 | TGCCAGGTTGCGGGAAACTCTGGGAACACCATATACTTT | CQVAGNSGNTIYF
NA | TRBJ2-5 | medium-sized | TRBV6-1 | TGTGCCAGTCTAGGGGGGGCCCCGACTATATACCAAGAGACCCAGTACTTC | CASLGGAPTIYQETQYF
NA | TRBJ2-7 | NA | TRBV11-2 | TGTGCCAGCAGTCCGGGATCTTATGGCTACACCTACGAGCAGTACTTC | CASSPGSYGYTYEQYF
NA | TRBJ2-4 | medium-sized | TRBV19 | TGTGCCAGTAGTCACCAGACACCTGCCAAAAACATTCAGTACTTC | CASSHQTPAKNIQYF
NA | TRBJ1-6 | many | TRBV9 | TGTGCCAGCAGCCCCGATCAGGGGCATTATAATTCACCCCTCCACTTT | CASSPDQGHYNSPLHF
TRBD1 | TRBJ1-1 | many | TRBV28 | TGTGCCAGCAGTCCCCGACAGGGTTGGGTCACTGAAGCTTTCTTT | CASSPRQGWVTEAFF
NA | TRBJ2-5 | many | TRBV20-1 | TGCAGTGCCAGTAGCCTAGGGCGGCAAGAGACCCAGTACTTC | CSASSLGRQETQYF
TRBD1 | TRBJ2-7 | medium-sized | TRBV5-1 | TGCGCCAGCAGAGATGGGAGGGACAGGGTTTCCGAGCAGTACTTC | CASRDGRDRVSEQYF
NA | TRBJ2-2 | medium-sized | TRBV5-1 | TGCGCCAGCAGCTTGGGAGGGGGTACCACCGGGGAGCTGTTTTTT | CASSLGGGTTGELFF
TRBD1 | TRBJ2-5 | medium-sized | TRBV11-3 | TGTGCCAGCAGACCGACAGGGGCGAAGACCCAGTACTTC | CASRPTGAKTQYF
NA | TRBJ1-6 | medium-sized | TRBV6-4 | TGTGCCAGCAGAGACTTCAAAGAGAGACCGAATTCACCCCTCCACTTT | CASRDFKERPNSPLHF
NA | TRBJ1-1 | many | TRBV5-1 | TGCGCCAGCAGCTTGGGGGGGAACACTGAAGCTTTCTTT | CASSLGGNTEAFF